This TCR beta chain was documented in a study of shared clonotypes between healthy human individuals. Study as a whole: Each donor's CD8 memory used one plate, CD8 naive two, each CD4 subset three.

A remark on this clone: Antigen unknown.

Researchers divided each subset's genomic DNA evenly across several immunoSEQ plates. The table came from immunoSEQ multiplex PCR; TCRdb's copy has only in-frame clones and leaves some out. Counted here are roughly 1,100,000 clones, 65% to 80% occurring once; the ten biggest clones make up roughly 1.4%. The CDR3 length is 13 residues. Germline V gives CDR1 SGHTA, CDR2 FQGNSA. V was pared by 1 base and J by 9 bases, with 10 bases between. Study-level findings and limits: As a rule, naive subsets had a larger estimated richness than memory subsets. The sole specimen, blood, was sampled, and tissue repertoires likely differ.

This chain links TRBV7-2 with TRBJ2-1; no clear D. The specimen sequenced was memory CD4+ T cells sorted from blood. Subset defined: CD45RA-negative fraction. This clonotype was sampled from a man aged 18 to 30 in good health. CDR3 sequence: CASSLGYFGEQFF. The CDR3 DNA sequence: TGTGCCAGCAGCTTAGGTTACTTCGGTGAGCAGTTCTTC. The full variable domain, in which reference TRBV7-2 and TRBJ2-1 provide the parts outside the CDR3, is GAGVSQSPSNKVTEKGKDVELRCDPISGHTALYWYRQSLGQGLEFLIYFQGNSAPDKSGLPSDRFSAERTGGSVSTLTIQRTQQEDSAVYLCASSLGYFGEQFFGPGTRLTVL.